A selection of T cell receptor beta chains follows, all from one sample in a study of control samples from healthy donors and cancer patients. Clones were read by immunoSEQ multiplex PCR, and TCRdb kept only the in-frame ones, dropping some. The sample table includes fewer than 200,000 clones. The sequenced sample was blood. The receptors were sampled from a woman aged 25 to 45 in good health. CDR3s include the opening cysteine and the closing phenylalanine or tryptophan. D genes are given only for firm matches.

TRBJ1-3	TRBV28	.	TGTGCCAGCAGTGCAGGAAACACCATATATTTT	CASSAGNTIYF
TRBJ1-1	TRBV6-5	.	TGTGCCACCACAACCTCAGGGTACGATCCTTTCTTT	CATTTSGYDPFF
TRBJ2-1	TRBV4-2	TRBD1	TGTGCCAGCAGCCAAGTGTCGGCAGGGGGCTTGGGCAATGAGCAGTTCTTC	CASSQVSAGGLGNEQFF
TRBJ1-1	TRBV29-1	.	TGCAGCGTTGGTTTGGTAGCGACTGAAGCTTTCTTT	CSVGLVATEAFF
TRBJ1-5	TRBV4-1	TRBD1	TGCGCCAGCAGCCAAGACCGAGGGGGCATCAATCAGCCCCAGCATTTT	CASSQDRGGINQPQHF
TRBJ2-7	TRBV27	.	TGTGCCAGCAGTCGCGGCGTCTTTGCGGGGGGACAGGGCTCCTACGAGCAGTACTTC	CASSRGVFAGGQGSYEQYF
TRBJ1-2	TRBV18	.	TGTGCCAGCTCACCCCCTCCTACAGGGTCGGAGGTCACCTTC	CASSPPPTGSEVTF
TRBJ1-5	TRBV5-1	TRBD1	TGCGCCAGCAGCTTTTTAGTTGGGACAGGCTATAGCAATCAGCCCCAGCATTTT	CASSFLVGTGYSNQPQHF
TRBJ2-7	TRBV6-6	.	TGTGCCAGCAGTTACCGGGACTTTAACGAGCAGTACTTC	CASSYRDFNEQYF
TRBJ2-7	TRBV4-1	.	TGCGCCAGCAGCCCCCCTCTCGGACTCTACGAGCAGTACTTC	CASSPPLGLYEQYF
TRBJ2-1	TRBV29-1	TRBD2	TGCAGCGCGGAGCTAGCGGGGGGCCACAATGAGCAGTTCTTC	CSAELAGGHNEQFF
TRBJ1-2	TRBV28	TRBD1	TGTGCCAGCAGTGAACGGGACAGGGTTGGCTACACCTTC	CASSERDRVGYTF
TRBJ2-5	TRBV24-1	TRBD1	TGTGCCACCAGTGATTTGCATGTCGGACAGGGCCAAGAGACCCAGTACTTC	CATSDLHVGQGQETQYF
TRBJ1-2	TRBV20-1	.	TGCAGTGCTAGCCGGTGCCCGGGGTTC	CSASRCPGF
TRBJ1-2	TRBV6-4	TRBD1	TGTGCCAGCAGTGACACCTCCGGGACAGTCTATGGCTACACCTTC	CASSDTSGTVYGYTF
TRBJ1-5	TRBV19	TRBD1	TGTGCCAGTCAGGGACAGGGTGCTCAGCCCCAGCATTTT	CASQGQGAQPQHF
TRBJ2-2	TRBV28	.	TGTGCCAGCAGTTCCCCCCTCGCGGGCACCGGGGAGCTGTTTTTT	CASSSPLAGTGELFF
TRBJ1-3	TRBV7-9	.	TGTGCCAGCAGCTTATGGATGGGAGACGCTGGAAACACCATATATTTT	CASSLWMGDAGNTIYF
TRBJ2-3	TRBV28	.	TGTGCCAGCAGTTTTCGCGGGGACCGTTCAGATACGCAGTATTTT	CASSFRGDRSDTQYF
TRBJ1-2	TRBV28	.	TGTGCCAGCAGTTTAGGACTTGGGGGGGGCTATGGCTACACCTTC	CASSLGLGGGYGYTF
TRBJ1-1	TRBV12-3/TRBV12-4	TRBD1	TGTGCCAGCAGGCGACACAGGGGGGAAGCTTTCTTT	CASRRHRGEAFF
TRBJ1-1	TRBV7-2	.	TGTGCCAGCAGCTCAGGGCCGGGGAACACTGAAGCTTTCTTT	CASSSGPGNTEAFF
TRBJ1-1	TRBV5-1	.	TGCGCCAGCAGCCCTCGTGCCGGGGCAAACACTGAAGCTTTCTTT	CASSPRAGANTEAFF
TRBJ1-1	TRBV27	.	TGTGCCAGCAGTGGGGGGCCCGGCAGATTGAACACTGAAGCTTTCTTT	CASSGGPGRLNTEAFF
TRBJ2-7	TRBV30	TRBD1	TGTGCCTGGAGTGCGGGACAGAACTACGAGCAGTACTTC	CAWSAGQNYEQYF
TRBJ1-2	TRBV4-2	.	TGTGCCAGCAGCCAAGATCTGGCAGGGGATGGCTACACCTTC	CASSQDLAGDGYTF
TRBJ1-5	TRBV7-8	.	TGTGCCAGCAGCTTAGGTGCAACAGGGAATCAGCCCCAGCATTTT	CASSLGATGNQPQHF
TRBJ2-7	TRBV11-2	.	TGTGCCAGCAGCTTAAAGAGGAGCTCCTACGAGCAGTACTTC	CASSLKRSSYEQYF
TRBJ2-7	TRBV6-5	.	TGTGCCAGCAGTCACGACTACCGGGGAAGGGAGCAGTACTTC	CASSHDYRGREQYF
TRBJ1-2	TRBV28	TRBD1	TGTGCCAGCAGTAGAGTGACAGGGATCTATGGCTACACCTTC	CASSRVTGIYGYTF
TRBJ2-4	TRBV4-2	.	TGTGCCAGCAGCCAACCACTCGACGGGGCCTCCAAAAACATTCAGTACTTC	CASSQPLDGASKNIQYF
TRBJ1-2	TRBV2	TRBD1	TGTGCCAGCAGTGAATACGGGACTGGGACAGGATATAACTATGGCTACACCTTC	CASSEYGTGTGYNYGYTF
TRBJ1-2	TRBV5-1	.	TGCGCCACCGCGACAGGAAACTATGGCTACACCTTC	CATATGNYGYTF
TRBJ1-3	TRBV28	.	TGTGCCGGATCAGGGGAAAAAGGAAACACCATATATTTT	CAGSGEKGNTIYF
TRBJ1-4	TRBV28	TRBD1	TGTGCCAGCAGGACGCAGGGGGGAAATGAAAAACTGTTTTTT	CASRTQGGNEKLFF
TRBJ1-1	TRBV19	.	TGTGCCAGTAGGCCCCCCTGGGGTCAGAGAACTGAAGCTTTCTTT	CASRPPWGQRTEAFF
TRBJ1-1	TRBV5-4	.	TGTGCCAGCAGCTTTACATTCCGGGACACTGAAGCTTTCTTT	CASSFTFRDTEAFF
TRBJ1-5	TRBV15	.	TGTGCCACCAGCAGAGATCCGGGGATCGTCAATCAGCCCCAGCATTTT	CATSRDPGIVNQPQHF
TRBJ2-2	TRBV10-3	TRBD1	TGTGCCATCAGTGAGTCATGGACAGGGGAAACCGGGGAGCTGTTTTTT	CAISESWTGETGELFF
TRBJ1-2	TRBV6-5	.	TGTGCCAGCAGTCAGGGGACGGTCAGTGTCTATGGCTACACCTTC	CASSQGTVSVYGYTF